This T cell receptor (beta chain) was captured in a study of post-analysis software for immune sequencing data. Study at large: Progressive-relapsing, secondary progressive and relapsing-remitting multiple sclerosis were among the disease courses included. Findings of the study overall: Compared with controls, patients had more of five TRBV segments, including TRBV5-6, TRBV5-1 and TRBV20-1. Multiple sclerosis patients had significantly lower normalized Chao1 diversity than controls. Batch-mates among the samples co-clustered strongly by F measure.

Between the trimmed V and J ends, which lost 1 base and 4 bases, there was a span of 10 bases. The CDR3 contains 15 residues. Germline loops: CDR1 MGHRA, CDR2 YSYEKL. Worth noting for this clonotype: Its antigen is not known.

Tagging with unique molecular identifiers was a feature of the TCR beta cDNA libraries. The authors obtained 540,000 or so cDNA molecules from roughly 1.1 to 9.2 million T cells. One entry per CDR3 protein results from TCRdb running MiXCR on the PCR reads. The sample includes approximately 770,000 distinct CDR3 sequences, around 42% of them seen just once. The TCR was taken from a girl aged 10-17 years with multiple sclerosis. The chain carries TRBV4-1 and TRBJ2-2; D remains ambiguous. Material for sequencing was blood. CDR3 nucleotide sequence: TGCGCCAGCAGCCAAGCGTTAGTTACCACCGGGGAGCTGTTTTTT. Its protein product is CASSQALVTTGELFF.